Listed here is a single T cell receptor beta chain. The CDR3 has 12 residues. V was cut by 6 bases and J by 4 bases, with 10 bases left in between. Per germline, CDR1 MNHEY and CDR2 SVGAGI. This sample is drawn from a study of blood T cell repertoires in COVID-19. In the authors' methods: Reference gene primer amplification yielded estimated nucleated cell counts. Profiling relied on immunoSEQ multiplex PCR, and the TCRdb table lists in-frame clones only, not all of them. V, J and clone size are taken as reported in that table, and D and trimming were inferred from the DNA itself. The sample carries about 69,000 clones, around 89% recorded once.

The rearrangement uses TRBV6-5 and TRBJ2-7; unclear D gene. Sample: peripheral blood. The receptor comes from a man aged 50 to 60 with acute or convalescent COVID-19. The CDR3 DNA sequence: TGTGCCAGCAGATTCGACAAATACGAGCAGTACTTC. This translates into CASRFDKYEQYF.